The sequence of this TCR beta chain was determined in a study of patients and donors after allogeneic stem cell transplantation. With 5 bases removed from V and 0 bases from J, the gap between germline ends came to 13 bases. The CDR3 spans 15 residues. CDR1 is SGHRS, CDR2 YFSETQ, per germline. This clonotype has just a few counts. TCRdb used MiXCR to reprocess the RT-PCR reads, holding one entry per CDR3 protein. The profile shows approximately 250,000 distinct CDR3 sequences, roughly 15% of them singletons. V gene TRBV5-1 combines with J gene TRBJ2-3, with D possibly being TRBD1 or TRBD2 (5 bases each). The receptor's source is a human donor who was either an allogeneic HSCT recipient or a stem cell or donor lymphocyte infusion donor (not recorded which). It is not recorded whose cells these are; they may come from a transplant donor. Sequencing was carried out using blood, either unsorted or a sorted T cell fraction (not recorded which). CDR3 residues: CASSKDWGSTDTQYF. The CDR3 region has the DNA TGCGCCAGCAGTAAGGACTGGGGGAGCACAGATACGCAGTATTTT. Full variable domain (missing parts from reference TRBV5-1 and TRBJ2-3): KAGVTQTPRYLIKTRGQQVTLSCSPISGHRSVSWYQQTPGQGLQFLFEYFSETQRNKGNFPGRFSGRQFSNSRSEMNVSTLELGDSALYLCASSKDWGSTDTQYFGPGTRLTVL.